Listed below are T cell receptor beta chains from one sample, sequenced in a study of T cell repertoires in cytomegalovirus infection. From the reads, TCRdb called clonotypes with MiXCR, one entry per CDR3 protein. The profile shows a few hundred thousand distinct CDR3 sequences, roughly 13% of them singletons. Sequenced input: PBMCs. These receptors were taken from a human donor in good health (CMV status not recorded). Some clones in this sample may be carry-over from other donors' samples. Both conserved end residues are part of each CDR3. The order of the fields is V gene, clone size, D gene, J gene, CDR3 protein, CDR3 DNA. A D gene is named only where the DNA matches it firmly. Expanded clones get a size class; other rows say once, few or many, or leave the size out.

TRBV7-2	many	NA	TRBJ1-2	CASSLSVHSANLYGYTF	TGTGCCAGCAGCTTGTCTGTACACAGTGCCAACCTGTATGGCTACACCTTC
TRBV20-1	few	TRBD1	TRBJ1-1	CSARFRQGAQDTEAFF	TGCAGTGCTAGATTTCGACAGGGGGCGCAGGACACTGAAGCTTTCTTT
TRBV28	NA	TRBD1	TRBJ2-1	CASQRDRLYNEQFF	TGTGCCAGCCAGAGGGACAGGCTTTACAATGAGCAGTTCTTC
TRBV7-2	many	TRBD2	TRBJ2-1	CASSLVAGPLIAEQFF	TGTGCCAGCAGCCTCGTAGCGGGGCCTCTAATTGCTGAGCAGTTCTTC
TRBV19	few	NA	TRBJ1-1	CASSIDSGLGNTEAFF	TGTGCCAGTAGTATAGATTCGGGCCTGGGGAACACTGAAGCTTTCTTT
TRBV7-3	NA	NA	TRBJ1-1	CASSSGRGNTEAFF	TGTGCCAGCAGCTCAGGACGGGGGAACACTGAAGCTTTCTTT
TRBV28	few	NA	TRBJ2-4	CAAGADANIQYF	TGTGCCGCGGGGGCCGATGCGAACATTCAGTACTTC
TRBV7-2	many	NA	TRBJ2-7	CASSLRSAGAVYEQYF	TGTGCCAGCAGCTTAAGGAGCGCAGGGGCCGTCTACGAGCAGTACTTC
TRBV6-2/TRBV6-3	many	NA	TRBJ1-5	CASSYSYQPQHF	TGTGCCAGCAGTTACTCGTATCAGCCCCAGCATTTT
TRBV11-2	many	NA	TRBJ2-1	CASSLRRLRAYNEQFF	TGTGCCAGCAGCCTCAGACGTCTGCGGGCTTACAATGAGCAGTTCTTC
TRBV19	NA	NA	TRBJ2-4	CASSRGPQNIQYF	TGTGCCAGTAGCCGGGGACCACAAAACATTCAGTACTTC
TRBV29-1	many	NA	TRBJ1-2	CSVETSGGPGIYGYTF	TGCAGCGTTGAAACCTCGGGGGGGCCCGGGATCTATGGCTACACCTTC
TRBV5-4	NA	NA	TRBJ1-1	CASSFPALNTEAFF	TGTGCCAGCAGCTTCCCCGCATTGAACACTGAAGCTTTCTTT
TRBV5-6	NA	NA	TRBJ1-4	CASSGRSSHEKLFF	TGTGCCAGCAGCGGGCGGTCGTCTCATGAAAAACTGTTTTTT
TRBV7-8	many	NA	TRBJ1-3	CASSLQGNTIYF	TGTGCCAGCAGCTTACAGGGAAACACCATATATTTT
TRBV20-1	many	TRBD2	TRBJ2-1	CSAVRLAGEIGYNEQFF	TGCAGTGCCGTACGACTAGCGGGAGAAATTGGCTACAATGAGCAGTTCTTC
TRBV4-1	NA	TRBD1	TRBJ1-4	CASSQVRGTGGNEKLFF	TGTGCCAGCAGCCAAGTTCGGGGGACAGGGGGCAATGAAAAACTGTTTTTT
TRBV5-5	many	NA	TRBJ1-5	CASSLAANERTIQWPQHF	TGTGCCAGCAGCTTGGCCGCGAACGAACGAACCATCCAGTGGCCCCAGCATTTT
TRBV7-9	many	TRBD1	TRBJ1-4	CASRTGTGDEKLFF	TGTGCCAGCAGAACCGGGACAGGGGATGAAAAACTGTTTTTT
TRBV12-3/TRBV12-4	many	TRBD2	TRBJ2-5	CASSPSGRAWDQETQYF	TGTGCCAGCAGCCCAAGCGGGAGGGCCTGGGACCAAGAGACCCAGTACTTC
TRBV7-9	NA	NA	TRBJ1-3	CASSPQRASGNTIYF	TGTGCCAGCAGCCCCCAGCGGGCCTCTGGAAACACCATATATTTT
TRBV2	NA	TRBD1	TRBJ1-2	CASLWGTGGYGYTF	TGTGCCAGCCTTTGGGGGACAGGGGGCTATGGCTACACCTTC